One sample yielded the 13 T cell receptor beta chains listed below, sequenced in a study of blood T cell repertoires in COVID-19. Clones were sequenced by immunoSEQ multiplex PCR, and TCRdb holds only the in-frame ones, with some missing. This table holds some 150,000 clones, 81% found once. The sample taken for sequencing was peripheral blood. These receptors were taken from a human donor with acute or convalescent COVID-19. The donor label of this sample is uncertain.

Note on this clone: The sample has other DNA sequences that encode this CDR3 too. V usage is TRBV12-3 or TRBV12-4 and J usage is TRBJ1-2; 9 positions agree with TRBD1. This CDR3 spans 13 amino acids. J lost 4 bases, V lost 3 bases, and 0 bases had no gene match. The CDR3 is CASSLGQGYGYTF. CDR3 DNA: TGTGCCAGCAGTTTGGGACAGGGCTATGGCTACACCTTC.

This clone was found once. The chain uses TRBV12-3 or TRBV12-4 and TRBJ1-4, with D hard to call. CDR3 size: 13 residues. V lost 3 bases and J 4 bases, leaving 6 bases between the germline ends. The CDR3 nucleotides are TGTGCCAGCAGTTTTTCCTTTAATGAAAAACTGTTTTTT. Translated, it gives CASSFSFNEKLFF.

This chain connects TRBV19 to TRBJ1-2; D is unresolved. The CDR3 is 17 residues long. Germline CDR1 LNHDA, CDR2 SQIVND (reference sequence). With 6 bases removed from V and 3 bases from J, the gap between germline ends came to 23 bases. The CDR3 protein is CASSSTPKAGMYYGYTF. The CDR3 DNA is TGTGCCAGTAGCTCAACACCCAAAGCGGGTATGTACTATGGCTACACCTTC.

V is TRBV6-2 or TRBV6-3 and J is TRBJ1-1; D not certain. CDR1 and CDR2 from the germline V gene are MNHEY and SVGEGT. The CDR3 loop spans 15 amino acids. V lost 0 bases to trimming and J lost 2 bases, with 10 bases between them. The CDR3 reads CASSYSRGDNTEAFF. The CDR3 DNA sequence: TGTGCCAGCAGTTACTCTCGGGGTGACAACACTGAAGCTTTCTTT.

This chain links TRBV30 with TRBJ1-2, with 8 bases identical to TRBD1. Per germline, CDR1 GTSNPN and CDR2 SVGIG (reference sequence). The CDR3 covers 14 residues. The junction had 4 bases not matched to a gene; V was cut back by 1 base and J by 3 bases. CDR3 sequence: CAWSGGQGYYGYTF. The CDR3 coding sequence is TGTGCCTGGAGTGGAGGACAGGGTTACTATGGCTACACCTTC.

This clone was recorded once. This rearrangement joins TRBV27 to TRBJ1-1, with D hard to call. Trimming shortened V by 5 bases and J by 1 base, and 8 bases separated the two germline ends. The CDR3 totals 13 residues. Germline CDR1 and CDR2: MNHEY and SMNVEV (reference sequence). DNA of the CDR3: TGTGCCAGCAGTCCACTAGGGAACACTGAAGCTTTCTTT. Translation: CASSPLGNTEAFF.

The V call is TRBV5-4, the J call TRBJ1-1; the D is unclear. Germline V gives CDR1 SGHNT, CDR2 YYREEE (reference sequence). Between the trimmed V and J ends, which lost 4 bases and 1 base, there was a span of 11 bases. This CDR3 has 14 amino acids. This CDR3 reads CASSLEGWNTEAFF. The DNA of the CDR3 is TGTGCCAGCAGCCTAGAGGGCTGGAACACTGAAGCTTTCTTT. The whole variable domain, filled in from reference TRBV5-4 and TRBJ1-1, reads ETGVTQSPTHLIKTRGQQVTLRCSSQSGHNTVSWYQQALGQGPQFIFQYYREEENGRGNFPPRFSGLQFPNYSSELNVNALELDDSALYLCASSLEGWNTEAFFGQGTRLTVV.

The chain carries TRBV4-1 and TRBJ2-7; D is uncertain. The germline gives CDR1 MGHRA, CDR2 YSYEKL. Between the trimmed V and J ends, which lost 3 bases and 1 base, there was a span of 16 bases. The CDR3 loop spans 16 amino acids. The CDR3 DNA reads as TGCGCCAGCAGCCACGAGGCGAGACGTGCATCCTACGAGCAGTACTTC. Encoded protein: CASSHEARRASYEQYF.

The V call is TRBV5-1, the J call TRBJ2-7; D ambiguous. The germline V gene encodes CDR1 SGHRS and CDR2 YFSETQ. The CDR3 extends over 12 amino acids. V lost 5 bases, J lost 4 bases, and 10 bases lay in between. CDR3 region: CASSQSQYEQYF. In DNA form, the CDR3 reads TGCGCCAGCAGTCAATCTCAGTACGAGCAGTACTTC.

The chain carries TRBV27 and TRBJ1-5; 8 bases agree with TRBD1. Looked up from germline, CDR1 is MNHEY and CDR2 is SMNVEV (reference sequence). The CDR3 runs to 16 residues. The ends lost 6 bases at V and 1 base at J; junction bases unmatched: 8. CDR3 loop: CASRPGGGGSNQPQHF. In nucleotides, the CDR3 is TGTGCCAGCAGGCCAGGGGGCGGCGGGAGCAATCAGCCCCAGCATTTT.

The rearrangement uses TRBV5-1 and TRBJ1-4; possibly TRBD1 for D (6 bases). The germline gives CDR1 SGHRS, CDR2 YFSETQ. Trimming left V 6 bases short and J 4 bases short, with 16 bases between. This CDR3 spans 15 amino acids. The CDR3 loop reads CASTPLQGVNEKLFF. CDR3 nucleotide sequence: TGCGCCAGCACCCCCTTACAGGGAGTTAATGAAAAACTGTTTTTT.

V is TRBV5-1 and J is TRBJ1-1, with 7 bases lining up with TRBD1. Per germline, CDR1 SGHRS and CDR2 YFSETQ. The CDR3 loop spans 17 amino acids. J was trimmed by 4 bases and V by 0 bases; bases with no gene match: 12. This CDR3 reads CASSLDRGSMSFTEAFF. CDR3 DNA sequence: TGCGCCAGCAGCTTGGACAGGGGCTCAATGAGCTTCACTGAAGCTTTCTTT.

The chain carries TRBV7-9 and TRBJ1-2; D is possibly TRBD1 (5 bases). There are 14 residues in the CDR3. V gave up 4 bases and J gave up 7 bases, with 16 bases separating them. Per germline, CDR1 SEHNR and CDR2 FQNEAQ (reference sequence). CDR3 coding DNA: TGTGCCAGCAGCTGGGGCCTGGGATTGCTTGGCTACACCTTC. This sequence encodes CASSWGLGLLGYTF.